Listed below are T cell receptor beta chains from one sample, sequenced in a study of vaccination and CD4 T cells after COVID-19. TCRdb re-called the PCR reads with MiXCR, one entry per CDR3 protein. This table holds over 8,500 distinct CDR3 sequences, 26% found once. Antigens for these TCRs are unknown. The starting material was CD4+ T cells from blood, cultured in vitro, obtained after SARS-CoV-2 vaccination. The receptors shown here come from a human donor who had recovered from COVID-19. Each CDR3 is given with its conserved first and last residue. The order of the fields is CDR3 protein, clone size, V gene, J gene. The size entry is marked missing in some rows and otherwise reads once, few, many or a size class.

CDR3: CASKVLGSSSYNEQFF
size: -
V: TRBV28
J: TRBJ2-1

CDR3: CASSLGDSSYNEQFF
size: -
V: TRBV27
J: TRBJ2-1

CDR3: CASTPTALNTEAFF
size: once
V: TRBV19
J: TRBJ1-1

CDR3: CASSLSGTGLGAQHF
size: -
V: TRBV11-2
J: TRBJ1-5

CDR3: CASTTGNSPLHF
size: -
V: TRBV27
J: TRBJ1-6

CDR3: CASSLDRGQWRYAEAFF
size: -
V: TRBV5-4
J: TRBJ1-1

CDR3: CSARVTSGDYVHYGYTF
size: medium-sized
V: TRBV20-1
J: TRBJ1-2

CDR3: CATSFEETQYF
size: few
V: TRBV24-1
J: TRBJ2-5

CDR3: CASSLGRRGQPYEQYF
size: -
V: TRBV28
J: TRBJ2-7

CDR3: CSAPPPHPSAMETQYF
size: -
V: TRBV20-1
J: TRBJ2-5

CDR3: CASSEYTGGVAEAFF
size: -
V: TRBV6-1
J: TRBJ1-1

CDR3: CASSLASSTNEKLFF
size: -
V: TRBV6-1
J: TRBJ1-4

CDR3: CASSSHSISDGSDEQYF
size: -
V: TRBV6-5
J: TRBJ2-7

CDR3: CASSPRSDLLGEQYF
size: few
V: TRBV27
J: TRBJ2-7

CDR3: CSAQDTGNYEQYF
size: -
V: TRBV29-1
J: TRBJ2-7

CDR3: CASSSPGRTDTQYF
size: few
V: TRBV28
J: TRBJ2-3

CDR3: CASSTDRGSQYF
size: few
V: TRBV27
J: TRBJ2-3

CDR3: CASSLETGTGRSPLHF
size: -
V: TRBV5-1
J: TRBJ1-6

CDR3: CASSSPGGRGPQHF
size: medium-sized
V: TRBV6-7
J: TRBJ1-5

CDR3: CSAMTRLNTEAFF
size: -
V: TRBV29-1
J: TRBJ1-1

CDR3: CASSEPTGFGNTIYF
size: few
V: TRBV6-1
J: TRBJ1-3

CDR3: CASSQVDRGTEAFF
size: -
V: TRBV4-3
J: TRBJ1-1

CDR3: CASSQGRLAGSEQYF
size: -
V: TRBV3-1
J: TRBJ2-7

CDR3: CAWRRQIMNTEAFF
size: -
V: TRBV30
J: TRBJ1-1

CDR3: CASSLNRGLGAVLTF
size: -
V: TRBV5-4
J: TRBJ2-6

CDR3: CSARDTSGGGYF
size: -
V: TRBV20-1
J: TRBJ2-5

CDR3: CATSRSMGGSNQPQHF
size: few
V: TRBV15
J: TRBJ1-5

CDR3: CASSIQGTQPQHF
size: -
V: TRBV19
J: TRBJ1-5

CDR3: CASSWRRAGIEQYF
size: -
V: TRBV6-2/TRBV6-3
J: -

CDR3: CATSRDQRRGRGTDTQYF
size: -
V: TRBV15
J: TRBJ2-3

CDR3: CASSRDSFNYGYTF
size: -
V: TRBV5-1
J: TRBJ1-2

CDR3: CSATGTSGHSSYEQYF
size: -
V: TRBV20-1
J: TRBJ2-7

CDR3: CASNSGTQNTGELFF
size: few
V: TRBV5-4
J: TRBJ2-2

CDR3: CASSERGPTEAFF
size: -
V: TRBV25-1
J: TRBJ1-1

CDR3: CASSLVGTGGETQYF
size: once
V: TRBV12-3/TRBV12-4
J: TRBJ2-5

CDR3: CASSFGSAYNSPLHF
size: few
V: TRBV27
J: TRBJ1-6

CDR3: CASSQGQPGGGYEQYF
size: -
V: TRBV2
J: TRBJ2-7

CDR3: CASSPNHRPSTGNTIYF
size: -
V: TRBV7-9
J: TRBJ1-3

CDR3: CASSLGRDNNEQFF
size: -
V: TRBV28
J: TRBJ2-1

CDR3: CASRNLAGGSHEQFF
size: -
V: TRBV27
J: TRBJ2-1

CDR3: CASSLPTSGRNEQFF
size: -
V: TRBV5-1
J: TRBJ2-1

CDR3: CARRERELRYEQYF
size: -
V: TRBV10-1
J: TRBJ2-7

CDR3: CSASDRLSGNTIYF
size: -
V: TRBV20-1
J: TRBJ1-3

CDR3: CASSLVLDQPQHF
size: few
V: TRBV7-2
J: TRBJ1-5

CDR3: CASRRGRETQYF
size: -
V: TRBV28
J: TRBJ2-5

CDR3: CASRTFRGTDTQYF
size: -
V: TRBV27
J: TRBJ2-3

CDR3: CASSPRHFTANYGYTF
size: -
V: TRBV19
J: TRBJ1-2

CDR3: CASIGQGRGEQFF
size: few
V: TRBV19
J: TRBJ2-1

CDR3: CSAPDSAMNTEAFF
size: -
V: TRBV20-1
J: TRBJ1-1

CDR3: CASSPGAGRRDTGELFF
size: -
V: TRBV4-3
J: TRBJ2-2

CDR3: CASSYGTGSDTGELFF
size: once
V: TRBV6-5
J: TRBJ2-2